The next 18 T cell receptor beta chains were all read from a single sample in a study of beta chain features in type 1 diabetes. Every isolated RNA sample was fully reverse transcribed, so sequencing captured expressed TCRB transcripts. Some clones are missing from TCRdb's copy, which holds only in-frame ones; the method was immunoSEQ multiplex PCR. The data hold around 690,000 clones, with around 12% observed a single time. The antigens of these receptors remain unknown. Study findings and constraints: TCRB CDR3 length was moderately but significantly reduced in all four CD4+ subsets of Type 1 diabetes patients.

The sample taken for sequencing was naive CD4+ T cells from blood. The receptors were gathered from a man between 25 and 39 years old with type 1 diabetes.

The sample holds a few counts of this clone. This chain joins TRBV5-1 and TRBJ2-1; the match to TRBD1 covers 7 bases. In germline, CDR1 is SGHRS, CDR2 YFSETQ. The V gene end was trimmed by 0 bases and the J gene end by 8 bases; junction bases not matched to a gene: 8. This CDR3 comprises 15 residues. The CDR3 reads CASSLDGRGGDEQFF. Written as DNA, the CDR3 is TGCGCCAGCAGCTTGGACGGACGAGGGGGCGATGAGCAGTTCTTC.

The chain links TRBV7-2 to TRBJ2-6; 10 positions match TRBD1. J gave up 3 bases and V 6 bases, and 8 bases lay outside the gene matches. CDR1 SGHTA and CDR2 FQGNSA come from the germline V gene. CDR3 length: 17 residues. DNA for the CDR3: TGTGCCAGCAGACCCGGGACAGGGGTTCGTGGGGCCAACGTCCTGACTTTC. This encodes CASRPGTGVRGANVLTF.

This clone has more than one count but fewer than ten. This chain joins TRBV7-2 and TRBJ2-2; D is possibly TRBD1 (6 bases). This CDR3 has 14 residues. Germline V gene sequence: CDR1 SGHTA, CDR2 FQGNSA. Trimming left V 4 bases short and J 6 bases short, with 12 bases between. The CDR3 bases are TGTGCCAGCAGCTCCGCTGGGACATCCGGGGAGCTGTTTTTT. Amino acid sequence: CASSSAGTSGELFF.

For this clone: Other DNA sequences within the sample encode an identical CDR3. CDR3 sequence: CASSPGQGYGYTF. As DNA, the CDR3 is TGTGCCAGCAGCCCTGGACAGGGCTATGGCTACACCTTC. The rearrangement uses TRBV7-9 and TRBJ1-2; 8 bases match TRBD1. This CDR3 is built from 13 residues. Germline CDR1 is SEHNR and CDR2 is FQNEAQ (reference sequence). V shed 5 bases and J 4 bases; nucleotides not matched to a gene: 3.

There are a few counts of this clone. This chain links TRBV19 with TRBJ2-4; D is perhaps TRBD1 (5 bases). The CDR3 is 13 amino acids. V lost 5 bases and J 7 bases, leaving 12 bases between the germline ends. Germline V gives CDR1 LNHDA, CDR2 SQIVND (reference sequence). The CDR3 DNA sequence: TGTGCCAGTAGTGCCGCCGCAGGGAACATTCAGTACTTC. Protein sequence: CASSAAAGNIQYF.

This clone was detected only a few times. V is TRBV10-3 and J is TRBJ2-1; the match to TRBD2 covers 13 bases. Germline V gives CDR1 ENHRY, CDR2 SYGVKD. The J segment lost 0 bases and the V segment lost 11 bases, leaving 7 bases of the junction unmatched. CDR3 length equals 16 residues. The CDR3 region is CASTSGGYPSYNEQFF. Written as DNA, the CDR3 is TGTGCCTCGACTAGCGGGGGGTATCCCTCCTACAATGAGCAGTTCTTC.

The CDR3 is CASSEAGQEDYEQYF. The CDR3 region has the DNA TGTGCCAGCAGTGAAGCGGGACAGGAAGATTACGAGCAGTACTTC. The chain recombines TRBV2 with TRBJ2-7; TRBD1 agrees at 8 bases. Germline lookup yields CDR1 SNHLY and CDR2 FYNNEI. The CDR3 consists of 15 residues. Unmatched junction bases numbered 5, after V lost 0 bases and J lost 4 bases.

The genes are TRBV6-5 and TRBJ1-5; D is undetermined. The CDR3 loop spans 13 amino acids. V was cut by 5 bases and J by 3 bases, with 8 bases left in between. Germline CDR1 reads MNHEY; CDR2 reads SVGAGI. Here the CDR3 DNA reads TGTGCCAGCAGTCCCGCTTTCAATCAGCCCCAGCATTTT. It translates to CASSPAFNQPQHF.

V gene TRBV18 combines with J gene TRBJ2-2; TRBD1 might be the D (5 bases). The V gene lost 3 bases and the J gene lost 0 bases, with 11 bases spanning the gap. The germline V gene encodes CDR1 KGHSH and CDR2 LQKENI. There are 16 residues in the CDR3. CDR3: CASSPTVFANTGELFF. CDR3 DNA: TGTGCCAGCTCACCGACAGTTTTCGCGAACACCGGGGAGCTGTTTTTT.

The CDR3: CAISESRGDRSYGYTF. CDR3 DNA sequence: TGTGCCATCAGTGAGTCGAGAGGGGACAGGTCGTACGGCTACACCTTC. V usage is TRBV10-3 and J usage is TRBJ1-2; TRBD1 matches 8 bases. This CDR3 contains 16 residues. The V gene end was trimmed by 0 bases and the J gene end by 8 bases; junction bases not matched to a gene: 11. Germline V gives CDR1 ENHRY, CDR2 SYGVKD.

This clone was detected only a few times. This CDR3 is CASSLDARSTIGEQFF. For the CDR3, the DNA is TGTGCCAGCAGTTTGGATGCAAGATCGACAATCGGTGAGCAGTTCTTC. The chain employs TRBV6-5 and TRBJ2-1; D is unclear. The CDR3 is made up of 16 amino acids. V lost 4 bases to trimming and J lost 9 bases, with 22 bases between them. Germline V CDR1 and CDR2: MNHEY, SVGAGI.

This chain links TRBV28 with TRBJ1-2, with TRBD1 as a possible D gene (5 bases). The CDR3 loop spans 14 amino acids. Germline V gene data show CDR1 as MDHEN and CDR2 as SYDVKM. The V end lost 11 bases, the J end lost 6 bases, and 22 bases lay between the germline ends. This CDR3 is CAGSEVSGTDGYTF. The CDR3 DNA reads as TGTGCCGGATCCGAGGTGTCTGGGACCGATGGCTACACCTTC.

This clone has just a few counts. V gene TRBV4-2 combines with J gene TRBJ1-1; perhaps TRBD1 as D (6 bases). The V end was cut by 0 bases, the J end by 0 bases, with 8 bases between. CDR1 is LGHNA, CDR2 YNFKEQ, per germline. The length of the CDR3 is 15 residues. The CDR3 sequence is CASSQDQGMNTEAFF. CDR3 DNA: TGTGCCAGCAGCCAAGACCAGGGGATGAACACTGAAGCTTTCTTT.

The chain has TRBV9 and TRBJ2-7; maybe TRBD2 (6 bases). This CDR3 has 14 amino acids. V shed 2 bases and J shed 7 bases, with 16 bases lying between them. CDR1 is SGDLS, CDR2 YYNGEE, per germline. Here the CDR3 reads CASSVGGLLGEQYF. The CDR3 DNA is TGTGCCAGCAGCGTTGGGGGACTTTTGGGAGAGCAGTACTTC.

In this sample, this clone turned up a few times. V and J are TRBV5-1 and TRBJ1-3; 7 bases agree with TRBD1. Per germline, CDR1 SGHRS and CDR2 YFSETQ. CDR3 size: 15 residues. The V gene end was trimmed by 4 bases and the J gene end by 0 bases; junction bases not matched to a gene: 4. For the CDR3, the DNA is TGCGCCAGCAGCCTGACAGGGACCTCTGGAAACACCATATATTTT. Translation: CASSLTGTSGNTIYF.

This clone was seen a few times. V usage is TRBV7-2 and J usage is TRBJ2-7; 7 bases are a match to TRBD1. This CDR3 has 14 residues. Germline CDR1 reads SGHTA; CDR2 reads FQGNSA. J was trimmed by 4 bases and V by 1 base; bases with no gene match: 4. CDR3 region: CASSLGRGMYEQYF. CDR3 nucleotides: TGTGCCAGCAGCTTAGGCAGGGGGATGTACGAGCAGTACTTC. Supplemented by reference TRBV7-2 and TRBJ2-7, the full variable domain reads GAGVSQSPSNKVTEKGKDVELRCDPISGHTALYWYRQSLGQGLEFLIYFQGNSAPDKSGLPSDRFSAERTGGSVSTLTIQRTQQEDSAVYLCASSLGRGMYEQYFGPGTRLTVT.

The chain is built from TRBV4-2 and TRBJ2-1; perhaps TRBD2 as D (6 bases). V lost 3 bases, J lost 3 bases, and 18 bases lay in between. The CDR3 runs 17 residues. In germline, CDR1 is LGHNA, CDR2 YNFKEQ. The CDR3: CASSQSTGTSFYNEQFF. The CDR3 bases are TGTGCCAGCAGCCAGTCCACCGGGACTTCATTCTACAATGAGCAGTTCTTC.

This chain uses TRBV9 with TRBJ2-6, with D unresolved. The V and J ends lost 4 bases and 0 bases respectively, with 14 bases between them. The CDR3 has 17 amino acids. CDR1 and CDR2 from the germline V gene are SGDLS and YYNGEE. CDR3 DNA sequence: TGTGCCAGCAGCAACCTAGACCGTTTCTCTGGGGCCAACGTCCTGACTTTC. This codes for CASSNLDRFSGANVLTF.